This T cell receptor beta chain emerged from a study of blood T cell repertoires in COVID-19. Some clones are missing from TCRdb's copy, which holds only in-frame ones; the method was immunoSEQ multiplex PCR. This table has about 190,000 clones, 86% appearing once. This study enrolled people aged about 18 to 90 from under 25 US geographic areas. The CDR3 is made up of 18 amino acids. Germline V lookup: CDR1 MGHRA, CDR2 YSYEKL. The V segment lost 0 bases and the J segment 8 bases; nucleotides outside the gene matches: 11. The TCR originated in a man aged 40-55 years with acute COVID-19. Material: PBMCs or T cells enriched from blood (not recorded which). The chain joins TRBV4-1 to TRBJ2-1, with 12 nucleotides matching TRBD2. The chain's CDR3 is CASSQDGPGTSGFYEQFF. CDR3 DNA: TGCGCCAGCAGCCAAGATGGGCCAGGGACTAGCGGGTTCTATGAGCAGTTCTTC.